Included here is one TCR beta chain sequence, with context. Its cognate antigen is unknown. One end of the junction varies from germline; a read error may be responsible. These data originate in a study of regulatory T cells in long-lasting Graves disease. This CDR3 spans 13 amino acids. HTBI primers from iRepertoire and Arm-PCR of CDR3 regions yielded the TCR beta libraries. Using its own MiXCR run on the multiplex PCR reads, TCRdb lists one record per CDR3 protein. The sample holds about 340,000 distinct CDR3 sequences, about 18% seen once. Sample time point: persistent/refractory GD, antithyroid drugs over 5 years with positive TRAb. PBMC RNA was the source of the TCR library. Regarding the study as a whole: When disease was persistent, TRBV28, TRBJ1-2 and TRBJ2-5 were the favored segments.

The receptor was isolated from a female donor with Graves disease. The chain employs TRBV12-3 or TRBV12-4 and TRBJ2-7, with D hard to call. The sample was peripheral blood mononuclear cells (PBMCs), taken when the disease was refractory, from a patient treated with antithyroid drugs. The CDR3 DNA sequence: TGTACCAGCAGCTTAGGAGCCAACTATGAGCAGTACTTC. Its translation is CTSSLGANYEQYF.